These 31 T cell receptor beta chains originate from one sample sequenced in a study of shared clonotypes between healthy human individuals. Generated by immunoSEQ multiplex PCR, the TCRdb table keeps only in-frame clones and is missing some. The top ten hold 1% to 1.5% of the sample, which has some 2 million clones, less than 95% seen once. CD45RO-negative CD8 cells positively selected for CCR7 made up the naive population, which excluded terminally differentiated effector memory CD45RA+ cells. Material for sequencing was naive CD8+ T cells sorted from blood. These TCRs come from a man aged 18 to 35 in good health.

V is TRBV2 and J is TRBJ2-2, with a weak D call TRBD1 (6 bases). CDR1 SNHLY and CDR2 FYNNEI come from the germline V gene. Trimming left V 6 bases short and J 4 bases short, with 12 bases between. This CDR3 comprises 14 residues. CDR3 loop: CASRLGGITGELFF. CDR3 in DNA: TGTGCCAGCAGGCTAGGGGGAATCACCGGGGAGCTGTTTTTT.

This clone was seen a single time. Additional DNA sequences in this sample encode the identical CDR3. This chain uses TRBV27 with TRBJ2-3, with D hard to call. Germline assignment: CDR1 MNHEY and CDR2 SMNVEV (reference sequence). CDR3 size: 13 residues. Trimming stripped 2 bases from V and 1 base from J, with 4 bases between. The CDR3 reads CASSLGRTDTQYF. The CDR3 region has the DNA TGTGCCAGCAGTTTAGGACGCACAGATACGCAGTATTTT.

This rearrangement joins TRBV23-1 to TRBJ2-5; D is possibly TRBD2 (6 bases). TRBV23-1 is recorded as an ORF, its role being uncertain. Trimming cost V 2 bases and J 0 bases, with 7 bases left between them. The CDR3 is 14 amino acids. This chain's CDR3 is CASSQRGDQETQYF. CDR3 DNA: TGCGCCAGCAGTCAACGCGGGGACCAAGAGACCCAGTACTTC.

The chain uses TRBV4-3 and TRBJ2-1, with 10 bases matching TRBD2. CDR1 LGHNA and CDR2 YSLEER come from the germline V gene. V shed 2 bases and J 2 bases; nucleotides not matched to a gene: 6. This CDR3 comprises 17 residues. In nucleotides, the CDR3 is TGCGCCAGCAGCCAAAGCCTCCTAGCGGGGGCCTACAATGAGCAGTTCTTC. This codes for CASSQSLLAGAYNEQFF.

The chain joins TRBV19 to TRBJ2-1; possibly TRBD2 for D (6 bases). V was shortened by 2 bases and J by 6 bases, with 14 bases between the two germline ends. Germline loops: CDR1 LNHDA, CDR2 SQIVND (reference sequence). This CDR3 contains 15 residues. The CDR3 here is CASSIIPGGVNEQFF. CDR3 DNA sequence: TGTGCCAGTAGTATAATACCCGGCGGGGTCAATGAGCAGTTCTTC.

The rearrangement links TRBV13 to TRBJ1-2, with a possible D match to TRBD1 (5 bases). This CDR3 region has 14 residues. In germline, CDR1 is PRHDT, CDR2 FYEKMQ (reference sequence). The V gene lost 5 bases and the J gene lost 4 bases, with 14 bases spanning the gap. For the CDR3, the DNA is TGTGCCAGCAGCCCCTACGGGGGGGGCTATGGCTACACCTTC. It codes for CASSPYGGGYGYTF.

The chain joins TRBV7-8 to TRBJ2-7, with TRBD1 identical over 10 bases. The germline V gene encodes CDR1 SGHVS and CDR2 FQNEAQ. The CDR3 contains 13 residues. The J segment lost 3 bases and the V segment lost 7 bases, leaving 3 bases of the junction unmatched. For the CDR3, the DNA is TGTGCCAGCACGGGACAGGGGAACTACGAGCAGTACTTC. Amino acids: CASTGQGNYEQYF. Variable domain in full (rest from reference TRBV7-8 and TRBJ2-7): GAGVSQSPRYKVAKRGQDVALRCDPISGHVSLFWYQQALGQGPEFLTYFQNEAQLDKSGLPSDRFFAERPEGSVSTLKIQRTQQEDSAVYLCASTGQGNYEQYFGPGTRLTVT.

The J gene is TRBJ2-7, the V gene TRBV30; 10 nucleotides line up with TRBD2. The CDR3 spans 14 residues. Germline CDR1 and CDR2: GTSNPN and SVGIG (reference sequence). The trim removed 2 bases at V and 3 bases at J, leaving 4 bases unmatched. CDR3 bases: TGTGCCTGGAGTTTGGGACTAGCGCTCTACGAGCAGTACTTC. This sequence encodes CAWSLGLALYEQYF.

The J gene is TRBJ2-2, the V gene TRBV7-9; D not resolved. Germline V gene lookup returns CDR1 SEHNR and CDR2 FQNEAQ (reference sequence). The CDR3 covers 13 residues. V lost 3 bases, J lost 4 bases, and 6 bases lay in between. CDR3: CASSFAFTGELFF. The CDR3 region has the DNA TGTGCCAGCAGCTTCGCGTTCACCGGGGAGCTGTTTTTT.

This clone was found once. The rearrangement joins TRBV5-6 to TRBJ2-7; 9 positions agree with TRBD1. The CDR3 extends over 17 amino acids. Trimming removed 3 bases from V and 3 bases from J; junction bases left unmatched: 13. Germline CDR1 and CDR2: SGHDT and YYEEEE. The CDR3 here is CASSSFWDRTGVYEQYF. Written as DNA, the CDR3 is TGTGCCAGCAGCTCCTTTTGGGATCGGACAGGGGTCTACGAGCAGTACTTC. Full variable domain (outside the CDR3, taken from reference TRBV5-6 and TRBJ2-7): DAGVTQSPTHLIKTRGQQVTLRCSPKSGHDTVSWYQQALGQGPQFIFQYYEEEERQRGNFPDRFSGHQFPNYSSELNVNALLLGDSALYLCASSSFWDRTGVYEQYFGPGTRLTVT.

This clone was observed a single time. This chain connects TRBV6-6 to TRBJ1-4; D call uncertain. The CDR3 sequence is 11 residues long. Trimming pared 7 bases from V and 7 bases from J, leaving 7 bases between. The germline V gene encodes CDR1 MNHNY and CDR2 SVGAGI (reference sequence). Here the CDR3 reads CASIESEKLFF. The CDR3 DNA sequence: TGTGCCAGCATCGAGAGTGAAAAACTGTTTTTT.

On this clone: This specimen includes other DNA sequences encoding the same CDR3. This chain uses TRBV27 with TRBJ2-5, with 11 nucleotides matching TRBD2. V dropped 5 bases and J dropped 5; count of bases not matched to a gene: 4. The V gene's germline CDR1 is MNHEY and CDR2 SMNVEV (reference sequence). CDR3 size: 14 residues. CDR3 region: CASSPGLAEETQYF. CDR3 bases: TGTGCCAGCAGTCCGGGACTAGCGGAGGAGACCCAGTACTTC.

The chain couples TRBV7-9 to TRBJ2-3; D call uncertain. The CDR3 contains 15 residues. Per germline, CDR1 SEHNR and CDR2 FQNEAQ (reference sequence). Trimming left V 5 bases short and J 2 bases short, with 14 bases between. CDR3 in DNA: TGTGCCAGCAGCGCCCTTGAGCCTATCACAGATACGCAGTATTTT. Protein sequence: CASSALEPITDTQYF.

The rearrangement uses TRBV9 and TRBJ2-1; 10 bases line up with TRBD2. The CDR3 loop spans 16 amino acids. Germline V CDR1 and CDR2: SGDLS, YYNGEE. Trimming took 3 bases from V and 8 from J; bases not matched to a gene: 11. In nucleotides, the CDR3 is TGTGCCAGCAGCGAGAGTGGGACTAGCGAATCCCATGAGCAGTTCTTC. Translation gives CASSESGTSESHEQFF.

V is TRBV19 and J is TRBJ2-7, with D possibly matching TRBD1 (6 bases). Deletions cut 3 bases from V and 0 bases from J, with 12 bases between. CDR3 size: 15 residues. Germline CDR1 is LNHDA and CDR2 is SQIVND (reference sequence). CDR3 nucleotide sequence: TGTGCCAGTAGTATGAGGGACACCGGCTCCTACGAGCAGTACTTC. Protein product: CASSMRDTGSYEQYF.

This clone appeared once. The chain employs TRBV7-2 and TRBJ2-3; 7 bases fit TRBD2. The CDR3 is 16 amino acids. The junction had 6 bases not matched to a gene; V was cut back by 0 bases and J by 3 bases. CDR1 and CDR2 (germline): SGHTA, FQGNSA. CDR3 DNA: TGTGCCAGCAGCTTAGCGACGGGGGGACGTACAGATACGCAGTATTTT. It encodes CASSLATGGRTDTQYF.

The chain links TRBV4-1 to TRBJ1-2; 8 bases agree with TRBD1. From germline, CDR1 is MGHRA and CDR2 YSYEKL. The CDR3 has 16 amino acids. The V segment lost 0 bases and the J segment 4 bases; nucleotides outside the gene matches: 7. Here the CDR3 reads CASSQDVGQGFYGYTF. In nucleotides, the CDR3 is TGCGCCAGCAGCCAAGACGTAGGACAGGGATTCTATGGCTACACCTTC.

The chain employs TRBV27 and TRBJ2-3; 8 positions match TRBD1. In germline, CDR1 is MNHEY, CDR2 SMNVEV (reference sequence). With 3 bases clipped from V and 1 base from J, the junction kept 3 bases outside the gene matches. The CDR3 is made up of 15 amino acids. Here the CDR3 reads CASSFRGPGTDTQYF. CDR3 in DNA: TGTGCCAGCAGTTTCAGGGGGCCGGGCACAGATACGCAGTATTTT.

This clone was counted once. The chain joins TRBV6-5 to TRBJ2-2; D remains ambiguous. Germline CDR1 and CDR2: MNHEY and SVGAGI. Trimming stripped 6 bases from V and 3 bases from J, with 8 bases between. This CDR3 region has 13 residues. CDR3: CASSGPDTGELFF. The CDR3 bases are TGTGCCAGCAGCGGACCCGACACCGGGGAGCTGTTTTTT.

The CDR3 sequence: CASSPGEAGELFF. The CDR3 nucleotides read TGTGCCAGCAGCCCGGGGGAGGCCGGGGAGCTGTTTTTT. The chain is built from TRBV7-9 and TRBJ2-2; a weak D match, TRBD2 (6 bases). This CDR3 is 13 amino acids long. The germline V and J ends were trimmed by 5 bases and 6 bases, with 10 bases remaining between them. Germline CDR1 reads SEHNR; CDR2 reads FQNEAQ (reference sequence).

This chain uses TRBV6-1 with TRBJ1-2; D gene uncertain. V was cut by 0 bases and J by 0 bases, with 8 bases left in between. Looked up from germline, CDR1 is MNHNS and CDR2 is SASEGT. The CDR3 runs 15 residues. The DNA of the CDR3 is TGTGCCAGCAGTGAAGCGGTCAGCTCTAACTATGGCTACACCTTC. It codes for CASSEAVSSNYGYTF.

The V and J genes are TRBV5-1 and TRBJ2-7; 7 bases are a match to TRBD1. The CDR3 length is 13 residues. Germline V gene data show CDR1 as SGHRS and CDR2 as YFSETQ. V lost 2 bases to trimming and J lost 5 bases; unmatched junction nucleotides: 4. The CDR3 sequence is CASSFPDRDEQYF. The CDR3 coding sequence is TGCGCCAGCAGCTTCCCTGACAGGGACGAGCAGTACTTC.

This clone appeared once. This chain uses TRBV4-2 with TRBJ2-2; D is ambiguous. This CDR3 is 17 amino acids long. V lost 0 bases to trimming and J lost 2 bases, with 13 bases between them. From germline, CDR1 is LGHNA and CDR2 YNFKEQ. The CDR3 DNA reads as TGTGCCAGCAGCCAAGAACATAGCTCAGTCAACACCGGGGAGCTGTTTTTT. This codes for CASSQEHSSVNTGELFF.

This chain uses TRBV7-9 with TRBJ2-1; the match to TRBD1 covers 9 bases. Germline V gene lookup returns CDR1 SEHNR and CDR2 FQNEAQ (reference sequence). V shed 6 bases and J 2 bases; nucleotides not matched to a gene: 8. This CDR3 has 16 residues. The CDR3 coding sequence is TGTGCCAGCAGATTTCAAAACAGGGGGCCCTACAATGAGCAGTTCTTC. Its protein product is CASRFQNRGPYNEQFF.

This chain links TRBV25-1 with TRBJ2-5, with D possibly TRBD2 on 5 matching bases. V was trimmed by 6 bases and J by 2 bases, leaving 10 bases between them. The CDR3 has 13 residues. Germline V CDR1 and CDR2: MGHDK, SYGVNS. The CDR3 region is CASRGPGQETQYF. In nucleotides, the CDR3 is TGTGCCAGCAGGGGCCCGGGGCAAGAGACCCAGTACTTC.

CDR3 in DNA: TGTGCCAGCAGCTTAGAACTAGCGGGCGAGCAGTACTTC. Translated, it gives CASSLELAGEQYF. The chain carries TRBV7-6 and TRBJ2-7; 9 bases map to TRBD2. This CDR3 has 13 amino acids. V gave up 1 base and J gave up 6 bases; unmatched junction bases: 1. CDR1 and CDR2 from the germline V gene are SGHVS and FNYEAQ.

The chain recombines TRBV5-6 with TRBJ2-7, with 12 nucleotides matching TRBD2. Germline trimming cut 6 bases from V and 3 bases from J; bases unmatched to any gene: 4. The CDR3 extends over 14 amino acids. In germline, CDR1 is SGHDT, CDR2 YYEEEE. The CDR3 DNA follows: TGTGCCAGCACCCCGGGACTAGCGGGCTACGAGCAGTACTTC. It translates to CASTPGLAGYEQYF.

The rearrangement uses TRBV7-9 and TRBJ2-5, with a tentative D call TRBD2 (7 bases). The V and J ends lost 8 bases and 5 bases respectively, with 18 bases between them. Per germline, CDR1 SEHNR and CDR2 FQNEAQ (reference sequence). This CDR3 is 14 amino acids long. The CDR3 DNA reads TGTGCCAGCCGGTCTGGGGGGGCCTCTGAGACCCAGTACTTC. Protein sequence: CASRSGGASETQYF. Together with reference TRBV7-9 and TRBJ2-5, the CDR3 gives the full variable domain: DTGVSQNPRHKITKRGQNVTFRCDPISEHNRLYWYRQTLGQGPEFLTYFQNEAQLEKSRLLSDRFSAERPKGSFSTLEIQRTEQGDSAMYLCASRSGGASETQYFGPGTRLLVL.

This clone was detected only a few times. V usage is TRBV27 and J usage is TRBJ1-1; D is unclear. This CDR3 is 13 amino acids long. Trimming removed 3 bases at V and 3 bases at J, with 8 bases between. Germline CDR1 reads MNHEY; CDR2 reads SMNVEV (reference sequence). The CDR3 protein is CASSFFPDTEAFF. The CDR3 DNA reads as TGTGCCAGCAGTTTTTTTCCGGACACTGAAGCTTTCTTT.

The chain combines TRBV30 with TRBJ1-1; a possible D gene is TRBD1 (5 bases). Deletions cut 3 bases from V and 4 bases from J, with 15 bases between. The CDR3 runs to 14 residues. In germline, CDR1 is GTSNPN, CDR2 SVGIG (reference sequence). CDR3 in amino acids: CAWSVGVSGTEAFF. CDR3 in DNA: TGTGCCTGGAGCGTGGGGGTGAGTGGCACTGAAGCTTTCTTT.

V is TRBV19 and J is TRBJ2-7; 7 bases fit TRBD1. J lost 0 bases, V lost 6 bases, and 5 bases had no gene match. This CDR3 has 14 amino acids. The germline V gene has CDR1 LNHDA and CDR2 SQIVND (reference sequence). The CDR3 DNA sequence: TGTGCCAGTAGGCGACAGGGAAGCTCCTACGAGCAGTACTTC. It is translated as CASRRQGSSYEQYF. Looking up the rest from reference TRBV19 and TRBJ2-7 gives the full variable domain: DGGITQSPKYLFRKEGQNVTLSCEQNLNHDAMYWYRQDPGQGLRLIYYSQIVNDFQKGDIAEGYSVSREKKESFPLTVTSAQKNPTAFYLCASRRQGSSYEQYFGPGTRLTVT.